The clone carrying this T cell receptor beta chain has more than one count but fewer than ten. A read error may account for a junction end that differs from germline. The sample originates from a study of sequential checkpoint blockade in melanoma. Study details: Arm A got nivolumab then ipilimumab; arm B the reverse, 1:1.

Clones were sequenced by immunoSEQ multiplex PCR, and TCRdb holds only the in-frame ones, with some missing. The table lists under 20,000 clones, 74% of them singletons. This CDR3 comprises 14 residues. CDR1 MNHEY and CDR2 SVGAGI come from the germline V gene. Treatment denoted: randomized to nivolumab then ipilimumab (arm A) or the reverse (arm B). DNA-damaging chemotherapy had not been given to any patient beforehand. From thawed PBMCs, live CD3+CD8+ cells negative for CD19 and CD56 were sorted. Sequencing used CD8+ T cells sorted from blood (inferred from file names), obtained from a patient given nivolumab and ipilimumab in sequence. The source of this sequence is a human donor with melanoma. The J gene is TRBJ1-5, the V gene TRBV6-5; a possible D gene is TRBD1 (5 bases). CDR3 coding DNA: TGCGCCAGCAGTTACGCGCAGGGCGGCCAGCCCCAGCATTTT. Amino acids: CASSYAQGGQPQHF.